This T cell receptor (beta chain) stems from a study of metastatic and nonmetastatic thyroid tumors. Study conclusions and caveats: Benign nodules reportedly had significantly lower TCR beta diversity than malignant thyroid tumors in blood and tumor.

Germline assignment: CDR1 DFQATT and CDR2 SNEGSKA (reference sequence). The CDR3 covers 11 residues. Trimming stripped 3 bases from V and 9 bases from J, with 11 bases between. In its sample, this clone was seen many times. What it binds is unknown. MiXCR reprocessed the PCR reads for TCRdb. The table records approximately 79,000 clones, around 7.8% of them present only once. Before thyroid surgery, none of the patients had received any treatment. The chain recombines TRBV20-1 with TRBJ2-5; D unresolved. What was sequenced was blood. The sequence was obtained from a female donor with papillary thyroid cancer or a benign thyroid nodule (not recorded which). Some clones in this sample may be carry-over from other donors' samples. CDR3 residues: CSASHGEAQYF. CDR3 DNA: TGCAGTGCTAGCCACGGCGAGGCCCAGTACTTC.